This TCR beta chain was sequenced in a study of response to subunit inactivated influenza vaccine. Broader study findings: Authors suggested seasonal influenza vaccinations each recruit few new T cells.

This clonotype appeared a few times. Its target is unknown. TCRdb used MiXCR to reprocess the RT-PCR reads, holding one entry per CDR3 protein. The sample carries about half a million distinct CDR3 sequences, around 25% recorded once. This TCR was recovered from a man in his fifties or sixties who received an inactivated influenza vaccine. The source material was CD4+ T cells sorted from PBMCs, sampled about 5 days after vaccination.

The CDR3 is CSVVTSSEGWTEAFF. The CDR3 nucleotides read TGCAGCGTTGTTACTTCAAGCGAGGGGTGGACTGAAGCTTTCTTT. The J gene is TRBJ1-1, the V gene TRBV29-1, with a tentative D call TRBD1 (5 bases). V dropped 4 bases and J dropped 5 bases, with 20 bases sitting between them. The germline V gene has CDR1 SQVTM and CDR2 ANQGSEA. The CDR3 has 15 amino acids.